The 26 T cell receptor beta chains below come from one sample, sequenced in a study of control samples from healthy donors and cancer patients. Produced via immunoSEQ multiplex PCR; TCRdb's table is partial and in-frame only. This sample has about 120,000 clones, with around nine tenths found just once. The specimen sequenced was blood. These receptors all stem from a man between 25 and 39 years old in good health.

The chain combines TRBV30 with TRBJ1-1; D call uncertain. From germline, CDR1 is GTSNPN and CDR2 SVGIG (reference sequence). Between the trimmed V and J ends, which lost 3 bases and 2 bases, there was a span of 10 bases. This CDR3 spans 13 amino acids. The CDR3 reads CAWSEHTNTEAFF. CDR3 bases: TGTGCCTGGAGCGAACATACCAACACTGAAGCTTTCTTT.

CDR3 DNA: TGTGCCAGCAGCCTCCCCCCGGGGGAAGGAACTGAAGCTTTCTTT. Its protein is CASSLPPGEGTEAFF. The chain recombines TRBV7-9 with TRBJ1-1, with D possibly matching TRBD1 (5 bases). The ends were cut back, 5 bases at V and 5 bases at J, with 18 bases in the middle. This CDR3 spans 15 amino acids. Looked up from germline, CDR1 is SEHNR and CDR2 is FQNEAQ (reference sequence).

The chain combines TRBV18 with TRBJ1-2; D unclear. Germline CDR1 KGHSH, CDR2 LQKENI. This CDR3 comprises 15 residues. Deletions cut 3 bases from V and 5 bases from J, with 16 bases between. CDR3 nucleotides: TGTGCCAGCTCACCCGACTCCGAGGGCGGATATGGCTACACCTTC. Translation: CASSPDSEGGYGYTF.

This clone is a singleton in its sample. The chain links TRBV28 to TRBJ1-1; the D is unclear. The ends were cut back, 2 bases at V and 1 base at J, with 11 bases in the middle. CDR3 length equals 15 residues. Germline CDR1 MDHEN, CDR2 SYDVKM. The CDR3 nucleotides are TGTGCCAGCAGTTTAGTAAGGGCGACGAACACTGAAGCTTTCTTT. Protein product: CASSLVRATNTEAFF.

V gene TRBV6-1 combines with J gene TRBJ2-7; tentative D call: TRBD1 (6 bases). CDR3 length: 14 residues. Trimming shortened V by 3 bases and J by 4 bases, and 13 bases separated the two germline ends. Germline CDR1 and CDR2: MNHNS and SASEGT. The CDR3 DNA is TGTGCCAGCAGTGAGCAGGGGTCAGGTTACGAGCAGTACGTC. Amino acids: CASSEQGSGYEQYV.

The rearrangement links TRBV2 to TRBJ2-5; possibly TRBD1 for D (5 bases). The V and J ends lost 5 bases and 5 bases respectively, with 12 bases between them. The CDR3 runs 13 residues. CDR1 and CDR2 (germline): SNHLY, FYNNEI. CDR3 DNA: TGTGCCAGCAGTCCCGGGCAGGGCGAGACCCAGTACTTC. Its protein is CASSPGQGETQYF.

The genes are TRBV4-2 and TRBJ2-2; TRBD1 matches at 7 bases. Germline CDR1 LGHNA, CDR2 YNFKEQ. Germline trimming cut 4 bases from V and 5 bases from J; bases unmatched to any gene: 10. This CDR3 is built from 16 residues. The CDR3 coding sequence is TGTGCCAGCAGCCCTGAGGGGGCCTATGATACCGGGGAGCTGTTTTTT. It specifies CASSPEGAYDTGELFF.

The chain has TRBV10-1 and TRBJ2-3; 9 nucleotides align to TRBD2. The CDR3 consists of 16 residues. V lost 5 bases, J lost 3 bases, and 9 bases stayed unmatched. The germline V gene encodes CDR1 WNHNN and CDR2 SYGVQD (reference sequence). DNA of the CDR3: TGCGCCAGCAGTCCCGGGAGCGGGGGGCGGACAGATACGCAGTATTTT. This encodes CASSPGSGGRTDTQYF.

V gene TRBV6-6 combines with J gene TRBJ1-5; D unclear. This CDR3 has 13 amino acids. Trimming took 6 bases from V and 7 from J, leaving 13 bases between them. Per the germline V gene, CDR1 is MNHNY and CDR2 is SVGAGI (reference sequence). Here the CDR3 reads CASSSLGGQPQHF. CDR3 sequence (DNA): TGTGCCAGCAGCTCGCTAGGCGGGCAGCCCCAGCATTTT.

The chain carries TRBV9 and TRBJ1-3; D possibly corresponds to TRBD1 (5 bases). The CDR3 sequence is 17 residues long. Germline values: CDR1 SGDLS, CDR2 YYNGEE. V was shortened by 0 bases and J by 0 bases, with 13 bases between the two germline ends. CDR3 nucleotides: TGTGCCAGCAGCGTAGAACGGGGCTTGATCTCTGGAAACACCATATATTTT. Its protein is CASSVERGLISGNTIYF.

The V call is TRBV11-2, the J call TRBJ2-2; D not certain. The CDR3 is 12 amino acids. The germline V and J ends were trimmed by 5 bases and 4 bases, with 5 bases remaining between them. The germline CDR1 and CDR2 sequences are SGHAT and FQNNGV. CDR3 DNA sequence: TGTGCCAGCAGCCTCCTCACCGGGGAGCTGTTTTTT. Protein: CASSLLTGELFF.

The V call is TRBV28, the J call TRBJ1-2, with D perhaps TRBD1 (5 bases). Germline assignment: CDR1 MDHEN and CDR2 SYDVKM. This CDR3 contains 15 residues. Trimming removed 3 bases at V and 8 bases at J, with 19 bases between. CDR3 coding DNA: TGTGCCAGCAGTTTGGGTCAGGGCCGAGTACGAGGCTACACCTTC. Translated: CASSLGQGRVRGYTF.

The J gene is TRBJ2-2, the V gene TRBV5-5; D remains unclear. The CDR3 is made up of 14 amino acids. Germline V gives CDR1 SGHKS, CDR2 YYEKEE (reference sequence). The V gene lost 7 bases and the J gene lost 4 bases, with 14 bases spanning the gap. This chain's CDR3 is CASEAYFPTGELFF. In nucleotides, the CDR3 is TGTGCCAGCGAGGCCTATTTTCCCACCGGGGAGCTGTTTTTT.

This rearrangement joins TRBV27 to TRBJ2-1, with unresolved D. Trimming left V 5 bases short and J 9 bases short, with 17 bases between. This CDR3 is built from 14 residues. Germline CDR1 reads MNHEY; CDR2 reads SMNVEV (reference sequence). The CDR3 DNA reads TGTGCCAGCAGTATATTGTCCAGATCCGTTGAGCAGTTCTTC. Its protein is CASSILSRSVEQFF.

This sequence joins TRBV10-3 and TRBJ1-1; D may be TRBD1 (5 bases). The V gene lost 9 bases and the J gene lost 0 bases, with 11 bases spanning the gap. The CDR3 is 13 amino acids. Germline lookup yields CDR1 ENHRY and CDR2 SYGVKD. CDR3 residues: CAIRRDLNTEAFF. CDR3 bases: TGTGCCATACGCAGGGACCTGAACACTGAAGCTTTCTTT.

The chain employs TRBV2 and TRBJ1-2; D not resolved. Germline values: CDR1 SNHLY, CDR2 FYNNEI. This CDR3 has 15 residues. V was cut by 6 bases and J by 0 bases, with 14 bases left in between. The CDR3 DNA follows: TGTGCCAGCAGGGCGGAGAGGACGGCTAACTATGGCTACACCTTC. It codes for CASRAERTANYGYTF.

The chain joins TRBV4-1 to TRBJ2-3; TRBD2 aligns across 9 bases. After removal of 0 bases from V and 4 bases from J, the junction contained 5 bases not matched to a gene. Germline CDR1 MGHRA, CDR2 YSYEKL. The CDR3 runs 16 residues. CDR3 coding DNA: TGCGCCAGCAGCCAAGATACAGCGGGGGGCTCAGATACGCAGTATTTT. Protein sequence: CASSQDTAGGSDTQYF.

The chain has TRBV18 and TRBJ1-2; tentative D call: TRBD1 (5 bases). V was clipped by 3 bases and J by 3 bases, with 8 bases between them. CDR3 length: 13 amino acids. The germline V gene has CDR1 KGHSH and CDR2 LQKENI. The CDR3 sequence: CASSPKQDYGYTF. Written as DNA, the CDR3 is TGTGCCAGCTCACCGAAACAGGACTATGGCTACACCTTC.

The rearrangement uses TRBV19 and TRBJ1-2; tentative D call: TRBD1 (6 bases). The germline gives CDR1 LNHDA, CDR2 SQIVND (reference sequence). This CDR3 has 16 amino acids. V lost 2 bases to trimming and J lost 8 bases, with 21 bases between them. CDR3 region: CASSIFTGNPLYGYTF. Here the CDR3 DNA reads TGTGCCAGTAGTATATTTACAGGGAATCCTCTATACGGCTACACCTTC.

This clone was detected ten times or more. The rearrangement uses TRBV4-1 and TRBJ1-3; D perhaps matches TRBD1 (5 bases). Trimming removed 3 bases at V and 4 bases at J, with 10 bases between. The CDR3 is 14 residues long. Germline CDR1 reads MGHRA; CDR2 reads YSYEKL. The CDR3: CASSHQGKGNTIYF. CDR3 coding DNA: TGCGCCAGCAGCCACCAGGGAAAAGGAAACACCATATATTTT.

CDR3 amino acids: CASSDGRTGGSDTGELFF. The CDR3 DNA follows: TGTGCCAGCAGTGACGGTCGGACAGGAGGTTCGGACACCGGGGAGCTGTTTTTT. This rearrangement joins TRBV2 to TRBJ2-2; 7 bases map to TRBD1. Germline CDR1 SNHLY, CDR2 FYNNEI. The CDR3 extends over 18 amino acids. V was clipped by 3 bases and J by 3 bases; unmatched bases: 13.

The chain has TRBV6-5 and TRBJ1-2; 9 bases map to TRBD1. The CDR3 covers 11 residues. CDR1 MNHEY and CDR2 SVGAGI come from the germline V gene. V trimming: 8 bases; J trimming: 5 bases; junction bases outside the gene matches: 0. The CDR3 DNA reads as TGTGCCAGCGACAGGGGGTATGGCTACACCTTC. It specifies CASDRGYGYTF.

The chain carries TRBV15 and TRBJ2-5, with TRBD1 matching over 11 bases. The V gene's germline CDR1 is LNHNV and CDR2 YYDKDF (reference sequence). The CDR3 loop spans 15 amino acids. The junction had 7 bases not matched to a gene; V was cut back by 5 bases and J by 5 bases. The CDR3 loop is CATSGDRGRGETQYF. Here the CDR3 DNA reads TGTGCCACCAGCGGGGACAGGGGGAGAGGCGAGACCCAGTACTTC.

In DNA form, the CDR3 reads TGTGCCAGCAGCCCCGGACAGGGGAAGGAACAGCCCCAGCATTTT. Its translation: CASSPGQGKEQPQHF. This chain joins TRBV7-9 and TRBJ1-5; TRBD1 matches 9 bases. Trimming removed 5 bases from V and 7 bases from J; junction bases left unmatched: 9. From germline, CDR1 is SEHNR and CDR2 FQNEAQ (reference sequence). There are 15 residues in the CDR3.

This clone showed up just once. The chain combines TRBV27 with TRBJ1-5; D is uncertain. CDR3 size: 16 residues. Germline V gene lookup returns CDR1 MNHEY and CDR2 SMNVEV (reference sequence). Trimming pared 4 bases from V and 3 bases from J, leaving 16 bases between. CDR3 amino acids: CASSSRPGSDNQPQHF. CDR3 in DNA: TGTGCCAGCAGTTCTCGTCCCGGGAGCGACAATCAGCCCCAGCATTTT.

The rearrangement joins TRBV11-2 to TRBJ1-6, with D unclear. Germline V lookup: CDR1 SGHAT, CDR2 FQNNGV. This CDR3 contains 13 residues. V lost 5 bases and J lost 7, with 9 bases in between. DNA of the CDR3: TGTGCCAGCAGCGCCGGATTAAATTCACCCCTCCACTTT. Amino acid sequence: CASSAGLNSPLHF.